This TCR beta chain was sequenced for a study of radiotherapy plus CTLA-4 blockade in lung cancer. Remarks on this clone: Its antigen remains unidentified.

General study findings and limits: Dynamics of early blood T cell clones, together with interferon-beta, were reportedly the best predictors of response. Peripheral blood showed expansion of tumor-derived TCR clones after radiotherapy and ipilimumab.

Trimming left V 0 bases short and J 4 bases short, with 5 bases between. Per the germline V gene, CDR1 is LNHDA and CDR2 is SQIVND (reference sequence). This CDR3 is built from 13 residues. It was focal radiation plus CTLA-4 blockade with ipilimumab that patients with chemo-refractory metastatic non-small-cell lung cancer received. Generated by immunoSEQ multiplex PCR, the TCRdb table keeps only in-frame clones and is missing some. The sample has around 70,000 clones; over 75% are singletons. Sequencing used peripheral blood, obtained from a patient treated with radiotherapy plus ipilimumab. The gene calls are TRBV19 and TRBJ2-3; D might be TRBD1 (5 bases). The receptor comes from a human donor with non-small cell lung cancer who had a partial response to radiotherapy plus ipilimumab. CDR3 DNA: TGTGCCAGTAGTATAGACAGGGCAGATACGCAGTATTTT. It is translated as CASSIDRADTQYF.